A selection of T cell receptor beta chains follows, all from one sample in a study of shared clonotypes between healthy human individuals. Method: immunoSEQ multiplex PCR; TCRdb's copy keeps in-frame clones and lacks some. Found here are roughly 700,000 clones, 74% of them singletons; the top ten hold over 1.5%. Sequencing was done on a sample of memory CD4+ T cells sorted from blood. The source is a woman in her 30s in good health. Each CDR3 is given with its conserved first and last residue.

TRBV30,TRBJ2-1,CARDRVGNEQFF
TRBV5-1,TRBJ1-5,CASSLEGAGNQPQHF
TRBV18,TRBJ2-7,CASSPSGALTEQYF
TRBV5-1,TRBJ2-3,CASSSDLPASTDTQYF
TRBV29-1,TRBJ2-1,CSVVVTKAGLFHNEQFF
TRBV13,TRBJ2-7,CASSSYLNYEQYF
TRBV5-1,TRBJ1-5,CASRIGGSSNQPQHF
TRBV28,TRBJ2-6,CASSYLGRGQGMGANVLTF
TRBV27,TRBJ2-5,CASSQGTSGKSRRAETQYF
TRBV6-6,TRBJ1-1,CASRLPRHGSEAFF
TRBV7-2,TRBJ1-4,CASSSQASNEKLFF
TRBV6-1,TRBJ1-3,CASSERHSPGNTIYF
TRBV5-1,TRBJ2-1,CASSFSVGSYNEQFF
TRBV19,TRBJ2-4,CASSSIQGAKNIQYF
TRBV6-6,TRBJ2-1,CASTTTGGSYNEQFF
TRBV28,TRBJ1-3,CASSLSRQGVSGNTIYF
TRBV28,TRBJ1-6,CASSLYGNSPLHF
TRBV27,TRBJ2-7,CATRRGGRGSYEQYF
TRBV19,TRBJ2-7,CASSIGRTGHEQYF
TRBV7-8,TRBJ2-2,CASSLGPLYTGELFF
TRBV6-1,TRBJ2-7,CASHPGDSSYEQYF
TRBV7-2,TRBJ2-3,CASSLGSGSLTDTQYF
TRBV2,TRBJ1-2,CASRTQYGYTF
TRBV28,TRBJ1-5,CASSFSGKPQHF
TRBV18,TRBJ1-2,CASSPYRDGIYGYTF
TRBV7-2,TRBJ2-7,CASSLELAGWSSYEQYF
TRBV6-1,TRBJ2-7,CASSEFSFEQYF
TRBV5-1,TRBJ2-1,CASSLEGLGYNEQFF
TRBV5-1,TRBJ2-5,CASSQQGSGVGTQYF
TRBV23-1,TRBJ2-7,CASSPLAEVSYEQYF
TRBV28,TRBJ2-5,CASSPLKTQYF
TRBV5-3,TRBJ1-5,CARSPLQGRTGHQPQHF
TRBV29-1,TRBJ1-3,CSARQGSGNTIYF
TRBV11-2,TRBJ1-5,CASSLAGVSNQPQHF
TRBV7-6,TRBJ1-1,CASSGRTERGRTEAFF
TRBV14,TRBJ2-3,CASNRGLGRTDTQYF
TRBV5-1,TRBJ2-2,CASSQQGVTGELFF
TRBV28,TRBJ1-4,CASSSTGTDEKLFF
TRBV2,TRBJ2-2,CASSEVGTTNTGELFF
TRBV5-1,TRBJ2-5,CASSLVGSGRAQETQYF
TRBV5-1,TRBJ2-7,CASSFLSASGYSYEQYF